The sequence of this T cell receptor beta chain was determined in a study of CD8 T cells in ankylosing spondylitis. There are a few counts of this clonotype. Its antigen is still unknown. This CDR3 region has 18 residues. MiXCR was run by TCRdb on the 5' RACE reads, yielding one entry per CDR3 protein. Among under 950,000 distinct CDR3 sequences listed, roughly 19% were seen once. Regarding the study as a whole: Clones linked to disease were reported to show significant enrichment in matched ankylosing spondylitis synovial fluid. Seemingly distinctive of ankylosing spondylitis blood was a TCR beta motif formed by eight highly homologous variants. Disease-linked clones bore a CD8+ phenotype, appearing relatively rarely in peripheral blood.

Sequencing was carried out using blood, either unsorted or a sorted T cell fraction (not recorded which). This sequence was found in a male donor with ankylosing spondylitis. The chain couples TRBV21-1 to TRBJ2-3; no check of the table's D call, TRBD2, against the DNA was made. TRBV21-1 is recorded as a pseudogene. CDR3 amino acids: CASSLGLGLAGGPDTQYF. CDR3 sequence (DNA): TGTGCCAGCAGCCTTGGACTAGGACTAGCGGGGGGGCCAGATACGCAGTATTTT.